This TCR beta chain appears in the sequencing data of a study of T cell changes during pregnancy in multiple sclerosis. TCRdb keeps only in-frame clones here, not all; method: immunoSEQ multiplex PCR. The table lists roughly 22,000 clones, roughly nine tenths of them singletons. CDR1 SGHKS and CDR2 YYEKEE come from the germline V gene (reference sequence). This CDR3 is built from 16 residues. Losses at the gene ends were 0 bases for V and 5 bases for J; bases not matched to a gene: 8. V is TRBV5-5 and J is TRBJ2-1, with 7 bases identical to TRBD2. The TCR was taken from a female donor in good health, enrolled as a control in a pregnancy study. Source: CD4+ T cells from peripheral blood mononuclear cells, taken after pregnancy. The CDR3 spells CASSLAAGVDNNEQFF. The CDR3 region has the DNA TGTGCCAGCAGCTTGGCCGCGGGGGTTGACAACAATGAGCAGTTCTTC.